Given below is one T cell receptor beta chain in context. Its specificity is unknown. Whether given at about 4 or about 12 weeks, second doses were pooled. CDR1 is MNHNY, CDR2 SVGAGI, per germline (reference sequence). The length of the CDR3 is 12 residues. V was pared by 8 bases and J by 8 bases, with 15 bases between. This sample was taken from a study of T cell responses to AZD1222 COVID-19 vaccine. The study, taken as a whole, reports: Females outnumbered males among donors, who were mostly white British; clonal diversity was possibly underestimated. Scientists sampled the repertoires only once the peak T cell response had passed. Seropositive status at baseline applied to only 6 or 7 AZD1222 recipients.

The assay was immunoSEQ multiplex PCR, and TCRdb's table has in-frame clones only and misses some. The table lists roughly 120,000 clones, around 94% of them singletons. This clonotype was sampled from an adult who received the AZD1222 COVID-19 vaccine. The sequences come from peripheral blood, collected 28 days after the second AZD1222 dose. The chain links TRBV6-6 to TRBJ1-2; the D is unclear. CDR3 protein: CASVPAGQGYTF. The CDR3 DNA sequence: TGTGCCAGCGTCCCTGCAGGTCAAGGCTACACCTTC.